The source of this T cell receptor (beta chain) is a study of beta chain features in type 1 diabetes. Overall study context: There were some 98 million sorted cells examined across all samples.

Germline CDR1 MDHEN, CDR2 SYDVKM. CDR3 length equals 16 residues. After removal of 5 bases from V and 4 bases from J, the junction contained 9 bases not matched to a gene. TCRB transcripts that were expressed got sequenced, as all of the isolated RNA had been reverse transcribed. TCRdb keeps only in-frame clones here, not all; method: immunoSEQ multiplex PCR. The table shows 970,000 or so clones, with 17% occurring only once. Heparinised blood was drawn once per donor, averaging roughly 120 mL. The sample taken for sequencing was naive CD4+ T cells from blood. The rearrangement uses TRBV28 and TRBJ2-3; 10 nucleotides line up with TRBD1. The TCR sequence derives from a woman between 18 and 29 years old in good health. Written as DNA, the CDR3 is TGTGCCAGCAGTCCAACCGGGACAGGGGATGCAGATACGCAGTATTTT. It specifies CASSPTGTGDADTQYF.